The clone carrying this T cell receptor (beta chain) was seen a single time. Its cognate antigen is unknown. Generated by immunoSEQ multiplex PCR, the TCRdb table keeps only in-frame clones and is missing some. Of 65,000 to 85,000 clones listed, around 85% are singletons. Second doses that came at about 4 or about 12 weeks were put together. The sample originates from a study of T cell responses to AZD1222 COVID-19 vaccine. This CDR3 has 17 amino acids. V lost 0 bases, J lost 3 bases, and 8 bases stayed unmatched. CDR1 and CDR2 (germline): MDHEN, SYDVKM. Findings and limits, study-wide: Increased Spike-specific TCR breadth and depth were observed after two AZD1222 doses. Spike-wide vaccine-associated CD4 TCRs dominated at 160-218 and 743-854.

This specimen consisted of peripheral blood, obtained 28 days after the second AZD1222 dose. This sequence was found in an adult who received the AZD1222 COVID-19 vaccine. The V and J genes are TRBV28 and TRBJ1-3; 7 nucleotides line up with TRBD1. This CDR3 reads CASSLWINQGGGNTIYF. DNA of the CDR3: TGTGCCAGCAGTTTATGGATTAACCAGGGGGGTGGAAACACCATATATTTT.